The 19 T cell receptor beta chains below come from one sample, sequenced in a study of blood T cells in healthy people across ages. Using a J-beta primer mix together with a sample-barcoded 5' primer, a second PCR was run for about 6 to 12 cycles. One entry per CDR3 protein results from TCRdb running MiXCR on the 5' RACE reads. The sample consists of fewer than 900,000 distinct CDR3 sequences, around 40% of them appearing once. Sequences were obtained from blood. The origin of the receptors is a woman between 55 and 75 years old in good health.

The CDR3 sequence: CASSFDRNLYTGELFF. The CDR3 bases are TGTGCCAGCAGTTTTGATCGAAACCTGTACACCGGGGAGCTGTTTTTT. J is TRBJ2-2 and V is TRBV27; D is uncertain. Germline V gene sequence: CDR1 MNHEY, CDR2 SMNVEV (reference sequence). V lost 3 bases and J 3 bases, leaving 14 bases between the germline ends. This CDR3 spans 16 amino acids.

The genes are TRBV6-1 and TRBJ1-5; unclear D gene. The CDR3 totals 18 residues. Trimming pared 4 bases from V and 0 bases from J, leaving 19 bases between. Germline V CDR1 and CDR2: MNHNS, SASEGT. CDR3 loop: CASSAVGSERLSNQPQHF. DNA of the CDR3: TGTGCCAGCAGTGCCGTGGGATCAGAGAGACTTAGCAATCAGCCCCAGCATTTT.

This sequence joins TRBV27 and TRBJ1-2; tentative D call: TRBD1 (5 bases). Germline V gene data show CDR1 as MNHEY and CDR2 as SMNVEV (reference sequence). The V gene lost 7 bases and the J gene lost 5 bases, with 14 bases spanning the gap. This CDR3 comprises 13 residues. CDR3 DNA sequence: TGTGCCAGCACCCTGCGGGACCATTATGGCTACACCTTC. It is translated as CASTLRDHYGYTF.

The V gene is TRBV18, the J gene TRBJ2-4; D tentatively fits TRBD1 or TRBD2 (5 bases each). Trimming removed 2 bases from V and 0 bases from J, with 14 bases in between. The CDR3 extends over 17 amino acids. CDR1 is KGHSH and CDR2 is LQKENI in the germline V gene. CDR3 sequence reads: CASSPNGDGLAKNIQYF. CDR3 nucleotides: TGTGCCAGCTCACCAAACGGGGACGGCCTAGCCAAAAACATTCAGTACTTC.

V is TRBV2 and J is TRBJ2-6; 7 nucleotides line up with TRBD2. Germline V gives CDR1 SNHLY, CDR2 FYNNEI. With V trimmed by 6 bases and J by 2 bases, 4 bases remained unmatched. This CDR3 has 15 residues. The chain's CDR3 is CASRGGSTGANVLTF. The CDR3 nucleotides are TGTGCCAGCAGGGGAGGGTCAACTGGGGCCAACGTCCTGACTTTC.

In this sample, this clonotype turned up a few times. J is TRBJ1-1 and V is TRBV29-1; D is ambiguous. This CDR3 is 16 amino acids long. Between the trimmed V and J ends, which lost 6 bases and 0 bases, there was a span of 20 bases. Germline assignment: CDR1 SQVTM and CDR2 ANQGSEA. The CDR3 nucleotides read TGCAGCGTCACCCCATCATGGACTGGGATGAACACTGAAGCTTTCTTT. Translating it yields CSVTPSWTGMNTEAFF.

The chain carries TRBV12-3 or TRBV12-4 and TRBJ2-4, with TRBD1 matching over 8 bases. The DNA end favors TRBJ2-5, so the J call may be wrong. This CDR3 spans 15 amino acids. The CDR3 coding sequence is TGTGCCAGCAGTTTAGGCCCAGGGGGCCGCGAGACCCAGTACTTC. This translates into CASSLGPGGRETQYF.

The chain is built from TRBV28 and TRBJ2-5, with TRBD1 identical over 7 bases. Trimming at V came to 8 bases and at J to 5 bases, leaving 5 bases not matched to a gene. The germline V gene encodes CDR1 MDHEN and CDR2 SYDVKM. The length of the CDR3 is 12 residues. CDR3 protein: CASRQGFETQYF. The CDR3 region has the DNA TGTGCCAGCCGACAGGGATTTGAGACCCAGTACTTC.

V and J are TRBV21-1 and TRBJ2-7; the table's D gene call, TRBD1, was not cross checked with the DNA. TRBV21-1 is designated a pseudogene. The CDR3 totals 16 residues. DNA of the CDR3: TGTGCCAGCAGTACCTACAGGGTCCGACACTCCTACGAGCAGTACTTC. This gives the protein CASSTYRVRHSYEQYF.

The chain couples TRBV20-1 to TRBJ2-1, with a tentative D call TRBD2 (5 bases). The V gene's germline CDR1 is DFQATT and CDR2 SNEGSKA (reference sequence). The V end was cut by 5 bases, the J end by 0 bases, with 14 bases between. The CDR3 contains 15 residues. The CDR3 loop is CSAGSSGSSYNEQFF. As DNA, the CDR3 is TGCAGTGCTGGTAGTAGTGGGAGCTCCTACAATGAGCAGTTCTTC.

This clonotype was counted at least ten times. This chain uses TRBV29-1 with TRBJ2-5; TRBD2 agrees at 7 bases. Germline CDR1 and CDR2: SQVTM and ANQGSEA. The CDR3 runs to 12 residues. V was clipped by 8 bases and J by 2 bases; unmatched bases: 5. The DNA of the CDR3 is TGCAGCTCGCAGCGGGGTCAAGAGACCCAGTACTTC. Amino acids: CSSQRGQETQYF.

As concerns this clonotype: A read error may explain this, as a much larger clone is one base away. The V call is TRBV29-1, the J call TRBJ2-1, with TRBD1 matching over 12 bases. Germline loops: CDR1 SQVTM, CDR2 ANQGSEA. CDR3 length equals 13 residues. V gave up 7 bases and J gave up 9 bases; unmatched junction bases: 7. The CDR3 DNA is TGCAGCGAGGGACAGGGGGCAGGGCTTGAGCAGTTCTTC. Its translation: CSEGQGAGLEQFF.

As to this clonotype: Sequence at one end of the junction differs from germline and may be a read error. The rearrangement uses TRBV7-7 and TRBJ2-5; TRBD2 agrees at 8 bases. The CDR3 runs to 14 residues. Germline CDR1 SSHAT, CDR2 FNYEAQ (reference sequence). CDR3 nucleotide sequence: TGTGCTAGCAGCTCCGGGACTAGTGGAAAGACCCAGTACTTC. The encoded protein is CASSSGTSGKTQYF.

In its sample, this clonotype is medium-sized. A much larger clone lies a single base off, so this may be a read error. The rearrangement joins TRBV28 to TRBJ1-4, with D possibly being TRBD1 (5 bases). Germline values: CDR1 MDHEN, CDR2 SYDVKM. The CDR3 has 14 residues. V lost 5 bases and J lost 5, with 12 bases in between. CDR3 in amino acids: CASSAGTENEKLFF. In DNA form, the CDR3 reads TGTGCCAGCAGTGCCGGGACGGAGAATGAAAAACTGTTTTTT.

V usage is TRBV12-3 or TRBV12-4 and J usage is TRBJ2-1; weak D call: TRBD1 (5 bases). The J call is in doubt because the DNA end fits TRBJ2-7 better. The CDR3 runs to 16 residues. The DNA for the CDR3 is TGTGCCAGCAGTTTAGGTCTTGTGGGGCCCTACAATGAGCAGTACTTC. This encodes CASSLGLVGPYNEQYF.

The chain carries TRBV28 and TRBJ2-4; a weak D match, TRBD1 (11 bases). With the DNA end fitting TRBJ2-7 better, the J assignment may be wrong. Looked up from germline, CDR1 is MDHEN and CDR2 is SYDVKM. The CDR3 extends over 18 amino acids. The CDR3 DNA is TGTGCCAGCATACCCCCCGGGACAGGGGGGACTAGCGTCAGCGAGCAGTACTTC. Encoded protein: CASIPPGTGGTSVSEQYF.

Turning to this clonotype: This may arise from a read error, as a much more abundant clone is one base away. V and J are TRBV4-3 and TRBJ2-7; perhaps D is TRBD1 or TRBD2 (6 bases each). The germline gives CDR1 LGHNA, CDR2 YSLEER. With 0 bases removed from V and 12 bases from J, the gap between germline ends came to 15 bases. The CDR3 sequence is 13 residues long. CDR3 sequence reads: CASSQEGGLVRYF. CDR3 coding DNA: TGCGCCAGCAGCCAAGAGGGGGGCTTGGTGCGGTACTTC.

This clonotype was counted at least ten times. J is TRBJ2-1 and V is TRBV3-1; D is possibly TRBD2 (6 bases). The closer fit of TRBJ2-7 to the DNA end suggests the J call may be wrong. Looked up from germline, CDR1 is LGHDT and CDR2 is YNNKEL (reference sequence). This CDR3 is built from 18 residues. The CDR3 region is CASSHSGRGRSSYNEQYF. The CDR3 DNA reads TGTGCCAGCAGCCACTCAGGTCGGGGGAGGTCCTCCTACAATGAGCAGTACTTC.

The chain links TRBV15 to TRBJ2-1; no clear D. V lost 7 bases and J 8 bases, leaving 18 bases between the germline ends. The CDR3 sequence is 14 residues long. The germline CDR1 and CDR2 sequences are LNHNV and YYDKDF (reference sequence). The CDR3 coding sequence is TGTGCCACCAAGGACCTTAAATTCCAGGATGAGCAGTTCTTC. Its protein product is CATKDLKFQDEQFF. The variable domain in full, with the rest retrieved from reference TRBV15 and TRBJ2-1, is DAMVIQNPRYQVTQFGKPVTLSCSQTLNHNVMYWYQQKSSQAPKLLFHYYDKDFNNEADTPDNFQSRRPNTSFCFLDIRSPGLGDTAMYLCATKDLKFQDEQFFGPGTRLTVL.